Listed below are T cell receptor beta chains from one sample, sequenced in a study of vaccination effects on CD4 cells after COVID-19. No cognate antigen is known for these TCRs. Profiled with immunoSEQ multiplex PCR; TCRdb holds only in-frame clones, not every one. The data show tens of thousands of clones, around 66% seen once. The source was CD4+ T cells from PBMCs cultured with HCoV-229E spike peptides, collected before COVID-19 vaccination. These receptors came from a human donor who received a COVID-19 vaccine. CDR3s include the opening cysteine and the closing phenylalanine or tryptophan. A D gene is named only where the DNA matches it firmly. Rows give clone size only sometimes, using once, few, many, or a class for an expanded clone.

size	D	V	J	CDR3	DNA
-	TRBD1	TRBV19	TRBJ2-6	CASSIARDRGSGANVLTF	TGTGCCAGTAGTATAGCTAGAGACAGGGGCTCTGGGGCCAACGTCCTGACTTTC
few	-	TRBV7-9	TRBJ1-2	CASSLPANYGYTF	TGTGCCAGCAGCTTACCCGCGAACTATGGCTACACCTTC
-	TRBD2	TRBV5-1	TRBJ2-1	CASSGGGGAGTYNEQFF	TGCGCCAGCAGCGGTGGCGGGGGGGCAGGGACCTACAATGAGCAGTTCTTC
few	TRBD2	TRBV7-8	TRBJ2-7	CASSARRGRGNEQYF	TGTGCCAGCAGCGCCCGTCGCGGGAGGGGGAACGAGCAGTACTTC
-	TRBD1	TRBV25-1	TRBJ1-2	CASRGQGASSRYGYTF	TGTGCCAGCAGGGGCCAGGGGGCGTCTTCCCGCTATGGCTACACCTTC
-	-	TRBV4-2	TRBJ2-2	CASSQGVQVNTGELFF	TGTGCCAGCAGCCAAGGCGTCCAGGTGAACACCGGGGAGCTGTTTTTT
once	-	TRBV6-1	TRBJ1-4	CASSERRANEKLFF	TGTGCCAGCAGTGAACGGCGGGCTAATGAAAAACTGTTTTTT
-	-	TRBV18	TRBJ2-6	CASSPTGANVLTF	TGTGCCAGCTCACCAACTGGGGCCAACGTCCTGACTTTC
-	-	TRBV28	TRBJ1-5	CASTDSGTNQPQHF	TGTGCCAGCACCGATAGTGGGACTAATCAGCCCCAGCATTTT
-	-	TRBV29-1	TRBJ1-2	CSVDRGNYGYTF	TGCAGCGTTGATCGGGGTAACTATGGCTACACCTTC
-	-	TRBV3-1/TRBV3-2	TRBJ1-2	CASKGTAYGYTF	TGTGCCAGCAAAGGGACGGCCTATGGCTACACCTTC
medium-sized	TRBD1	TRBV30	TRBJ1-1	CAWSPRQGARTKVTEAFF	TGTGCCTGGAGTCCTCGCCAGGGGGCGCGAACTAAGGTCACTGAAGCTTTCTTT
-	TRBD1	TRBV5-1	TRBJ1-2	CASSLGGGIDYGYTF	TGCGCCAGCAGCCTTGGAGGGGGCATTGACTATGGCTACACCTTC
-	-	TRBV19	TRBJ2-5	CASSGISVFTQYF	TGTGCCAGTAGTGGCATCTCCGTATTCACCCAGTACTTC
-	TRBD2	TRBV10-2	TRBJ2-3	CASSERLATRGTDTQYF	TGCGCCAGCAGCGAACGACTAGCGACCAGGGGCACAGATACGCAGTATTTT
few	-	TRBV7-9	TRBJ2-3	CASSLELSTDTQYF	TGTGCCAGCAGCTTAGAGCTGAGCACAGATACGCAGTATTTT
-	-	TRBV5-1	TRBJ1-4	CASSTSHLGQAATNEKLFF	TGCGCCAGCAGCACATCTCACTTGGGCCAGGCGGCAACTAATGAAAAACTGTTTTTT
-	TRBD1	TRBV19	TRBJ2-5	CASSTGQGVGETQYF	TGTGCCAGTAGTACTGGACAGGGGGTAGGTGAGACCCAGTACTTC
-	-	TRBV6-1	TRBJ2-1	CASSENEGSYNEQFF	TGTGCCAGCAGTGAAAATGAGGGATCCTACAATGAGCAGTTCTTC
-	-	TRBV12-1	TRBJ2-1	CASSFKSGRAANEQFF	TGTGCCAGCAGCTTTAAAAGCGGGAGGGCCGCCAATGAGCAGTTCTTC
-	-	TRBV6-2/TRBV6-3	TRBJ2-3	CASSYSDSNAQYF	TGTGCCAGCAGTTACTCAGACTCTAATGCGCAGTATTTT
-	TRBD2	TRBV6-5	TRBJ2-6	CASPRGVSGANVLTF	TGTGCCAGCCCTCGGGGGGTCTCTGGGGCCAACGTCCTGACTTTC
-	-	TRBV19	TRBJ2-3	CASSMDSIDTDTQYF	TGTGCCAGTAGTATGGACAGTATAGACACAGATACGCAGTATTTT
-	-	TRBV18	TRBJ1-2	CASSPRVADTNYGYTF	TGTGCCAGCTCACCACGAGTAGCTGATACTAACTATGGCTACACCTTC
-	TRBD1	TRBV30	TRBJ2-6	CAWGQGGANVLTF	TGTGCCTGGGGACAGGGTGGGGCCAACGTCCTGACTTTC
-	-	TRBV10-1	TRBJ2-7	CASSDSAVAYEQYF	TGCGCCAGCAGTGATTCTGCGGTGGCTTACGAGCAGTACTTC
-	-	TRBV24-1	TRBJ2-3	CATSVTGRATDTQYF	TGTGCCACCAGTGTTACGGGACGGGCAACAGATACGCAGTATTTT
-	-	TRBV14	TRBJ2-1	CASSQEWSSYNEQFF	TGTGCCAGCAGCCAAGAGTGGAGCTCCTACAATGAGCAGTTCTTC
once	TRBD2	TRBV2	TRBJ2-1	CASREGRPGLASHEQFF	TGTGCCAGCAGGGAGGGACGGCCGGGACTAGCGTCCCATGAGCAGTTCTTC
-	-	TRBV5-1	TRBJ2-5	CASSGAGPTQETQYF	TGCGCCAGCAGCGGAGCTGGACCCACCCAAGAGACCCAGTACTTC
-	TRBD2	TRBV5-4	TRBJ2-1	CASSMGLAGGTSYNEQFF	TGTGCCAGCAGCATGGGACTAGCGGGAGGGACTTCCTACAATGAGCAGTTCTTC
-	-	TRBV14	TRBJ1-5	CASSQGWRQPQHF	TGTGCCAGCAGCCAAGGCTGGCGCCAGCCCCAGCATTTT
-	-	TRBV5-1	TRBJ2-5	CASSDSYTRTQYF	TGCGCCAGCAGCGATTCATATACAAGAACCCAGTACTTC
-	TRBD2	TRBV2	TRBJ2-3	CASNQAGRADTQYF	TGTGCCAGCAACCAAGCGGGGAGGGCAGATACGCAGTATTTT
-	-	TRBV27	TRBJ2-5	CASSLSLFTGTQYF	TGTGCCAGCAGTTTATCTCTCTTCACGGGGACCCAGTACTTC
-	TRBD1	TRBV19	TRBJ1-2	CASRKTGPRGYTF	TGTGCCAGTAGAAAGACAGGGCCCCGGGGCTACACCTTC
once	TRBD2	TRBV7-7	TRBJ2-5	CASSLGLAGGQETQYF	TGTGCCAGCAGCTTGGGACTAGCGGGGGGGCAAGAGACCCAGTACTTC
-	TRBD1	TRBV25-1	TRBJ1-1	CASSDATGRNTEAFF	TGTGCCAGCAGTGACGCGACAGGGAGGAACACTGAAGCTTTCTTT
-	-	TRBV11-2	TRBJ2-3	CASSFNIKPGLLDTQYF	TGTGCCAGCAGTTTCAACATAAAACCGGGATTATTAGATACGCAGTATTTT
-	-	TRBV4-1	TRBJ2-1	CASSQSYNYNEQFF	TGCGCCAGCAGCCAAAGCTACAACTACAATGAGCAGTTCTTC
-	-	TRBV6-5	TRBJ1-2	CASSYSGLNRGYTF	TGTGCCAGCAGTTACTCGGGCTTGAACCGGGGCTACACCTTC
-	TRBD2	TRBV9	TRBJ2-3	CASSVATSGAGDTQYF	TGTGCCAGCAGCGTAGCTACTAGCGGGGCTGGAGATACGCAGTATTTT
-	-	TRBV6-5	TRBJ1-1	CASRQGLDGTEAFF	TGTGCCAGCAGACAGGGTTTGGACGGCACTGAAGCTTTCTTT
-	TRBD1	TRBV3-1/TRBV3-2	TRBJ2-2	CASGPGQGITGRELFF	TGTGCCAGCGGTCCGGGACAGGGGATAACTGGTAGGGAGCTGTTTTTT
-	TRBD2	TRBV27	TRBJ2-1	CASSLLGGSRNEQFF	TGTGCCAGCAGTTTACTGGGAGGGAGTAGGAATGAGCAGTTCTTC
medium-sized	TRBD2	TRBV3-1/TRBV3-2	TRBJ2-7	CASSRKSPGLAGGAYEQYF	TGTGCCAGCAGCCGCAAGTCCCCGGGACTAGCGGGGGGTGCCTACGAGCAGTACTTC
-	-	TRBV5-5	TRBJ1-4	CASSFRAAPMGEKLFF	TGTGCCAGCAGCTTCCGGGCCGCCCCCATGGGGGAAAAACTGTTTTTT
-	-	TRBV5-1	TRBJ2-5	CASSLVGGTHQETQYF	TGCGCCAGCAGCTTGGTCGGGGGCACCCACCAAGAGACCCAGTACTTC
-	-	TRBV18	TRBJ1-5	CASSANLRGQPQHF	TGTGCCAGCTCGGCAAACCTCAGGGGTCAGCCCCAGCATTTT
-	-	TRBV11-3	TRBJ1-1	CASSHGHTEAFF	TGTGCCAGCAGCCACGGACACACTGAAGCTTTCTTT
-	TRBD1	TRBV30	TRBJ1-5	CAWGTGVINQPQHF	TGTGCCTGGGGGACAGGGGTGATCAATCAGCCCCAGCATTTT
few	-	TRBV27	TRBJ1-1	CASSSPFGLNTEAFF	TGTGCCAGCAGTTCACCCTTCGGACTGAACACTGAAGCTTTCTTT
-	TRBD1	TRBV6-5	TRBJ1-2	CASRRDRVHGYTF	TGTGCCAGCAGGAGAGACAGGGTCCATGGCTACACCTTC
once	TRBD2	TRBV10-3	TRBJ2-7	CAIRQTSGRYEQYF	TGTGCCATCAGGCAGACTAGCGGGAGATACGAGCAGTACTTC
-	TRBD1	TRBV2	TRBJ2-7	CASKWTGFYEQYF	TGTGCCAGCAAGTGGACAGGGTTTTACGAGCAGTACTTC
-	-	TRBV30	TRBJ1-4	CAWSVGQANEKLFF	TGTGCCTGGAGTGTGGGGCAGGCGAATGAAAAACTGTTTTTT
few	-	TRBV12-3/TRBV12-4	TRBJ1-5	CASSLDSNQPQHF	TGTGCCAGCAGCCTCGACAGCAATCAGCCCCAGCATTTT
-	TRBD1	TRBV5-1	TRBJ2-5	CASSLGLGQVEETQYF	TGCGCCAGCAGCTTGGGGCTAGGACAGGTAGAAGAGACCCAGTACTTC